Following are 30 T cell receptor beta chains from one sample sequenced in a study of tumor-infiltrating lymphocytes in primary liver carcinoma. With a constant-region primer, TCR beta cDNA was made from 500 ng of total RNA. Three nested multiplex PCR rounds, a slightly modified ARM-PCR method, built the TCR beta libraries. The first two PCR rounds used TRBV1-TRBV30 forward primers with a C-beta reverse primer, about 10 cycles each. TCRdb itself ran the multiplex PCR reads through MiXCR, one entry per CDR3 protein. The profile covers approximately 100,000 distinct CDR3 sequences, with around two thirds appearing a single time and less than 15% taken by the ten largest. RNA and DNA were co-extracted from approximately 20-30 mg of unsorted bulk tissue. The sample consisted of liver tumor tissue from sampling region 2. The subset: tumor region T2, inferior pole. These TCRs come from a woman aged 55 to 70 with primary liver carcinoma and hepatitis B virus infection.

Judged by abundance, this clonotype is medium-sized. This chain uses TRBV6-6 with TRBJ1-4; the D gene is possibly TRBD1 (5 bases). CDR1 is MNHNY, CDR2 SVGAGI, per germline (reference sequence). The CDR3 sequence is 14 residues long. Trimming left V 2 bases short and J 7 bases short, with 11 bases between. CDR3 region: CASSYGAAGEKLFF. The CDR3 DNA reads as TGTGCCAGCAGTTACGGGGCGGCGGGTGAAAAACTGTTTTTT.

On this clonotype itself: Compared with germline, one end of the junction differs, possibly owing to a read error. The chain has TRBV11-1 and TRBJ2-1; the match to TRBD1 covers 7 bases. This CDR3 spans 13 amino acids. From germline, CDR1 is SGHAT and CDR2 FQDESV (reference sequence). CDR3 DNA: TGTGCCATCAGGGCGGACAGGCGAGATGAGCAGGTCTTC. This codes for CAIRADRRDEQVF.

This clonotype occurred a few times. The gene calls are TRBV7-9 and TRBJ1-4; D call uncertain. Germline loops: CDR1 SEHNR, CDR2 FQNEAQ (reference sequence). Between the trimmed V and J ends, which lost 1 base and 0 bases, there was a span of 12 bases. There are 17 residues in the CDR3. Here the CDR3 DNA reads TGTGCCAGCAGCTTAGACTTGGGCACTTCAACTAATGAAAAACTGTTTTTT. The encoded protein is CASSLDLGTSTNEKLFF.

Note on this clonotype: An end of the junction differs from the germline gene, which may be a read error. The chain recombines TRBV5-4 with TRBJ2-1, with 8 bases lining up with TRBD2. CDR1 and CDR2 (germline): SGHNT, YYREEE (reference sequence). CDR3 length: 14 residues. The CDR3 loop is CASSSGDARLASIF. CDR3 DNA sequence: TGTGCCAGCAGCTCAGGGGATGCGAGACTAGCGTCAATCTTC.

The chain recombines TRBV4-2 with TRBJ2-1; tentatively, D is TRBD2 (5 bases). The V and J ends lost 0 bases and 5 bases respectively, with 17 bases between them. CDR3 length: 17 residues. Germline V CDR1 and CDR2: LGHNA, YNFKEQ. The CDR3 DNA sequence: TGTGCCAGCAGCCAAGAGGGATCTCAGCGGAGGCACAATGAGCAGTTCTTC. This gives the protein CASSQEGSQRRHNEQFF.

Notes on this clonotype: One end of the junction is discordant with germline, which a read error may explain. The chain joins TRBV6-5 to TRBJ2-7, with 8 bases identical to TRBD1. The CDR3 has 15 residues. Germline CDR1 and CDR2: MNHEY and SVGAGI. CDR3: CASSYSNRGNHEQYF. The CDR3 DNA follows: TGTGCCAGCAGTTACTCGAACAGGGGGAACCACGAACAGTACTTC.

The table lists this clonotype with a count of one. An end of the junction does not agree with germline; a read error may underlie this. The CDR3 coding sequence is TGCAGCGTTGAGGATCCAGACAGGGGGGGCTATTGCTACACCTTC. This translates into CSVEDPDRGGYCYTF. The J gene is TRBJ1-2, the V gene TRBV29-1, with TRBD1 matching 9 bases. This CDR3 is built from 15 residues. Germline V gene data show CDR1 as SQVTM and CDR2 as ANQGSEA.

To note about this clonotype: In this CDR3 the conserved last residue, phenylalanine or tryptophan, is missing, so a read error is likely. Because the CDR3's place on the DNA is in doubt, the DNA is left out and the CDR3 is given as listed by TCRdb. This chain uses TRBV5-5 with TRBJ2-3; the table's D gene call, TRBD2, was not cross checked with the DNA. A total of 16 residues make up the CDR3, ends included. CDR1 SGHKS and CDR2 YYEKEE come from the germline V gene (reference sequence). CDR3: CASGLCVAGVADTHYL.

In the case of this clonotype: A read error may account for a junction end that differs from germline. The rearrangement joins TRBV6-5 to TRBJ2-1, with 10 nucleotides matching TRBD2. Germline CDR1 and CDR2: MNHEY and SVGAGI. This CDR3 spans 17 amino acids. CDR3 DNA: TGTGCTAGCACCTGCACTAGCGGGATAGGCGCCTACAATGAGCAGTTCTTC. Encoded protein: CASTCTSGIGAYNEQFF.

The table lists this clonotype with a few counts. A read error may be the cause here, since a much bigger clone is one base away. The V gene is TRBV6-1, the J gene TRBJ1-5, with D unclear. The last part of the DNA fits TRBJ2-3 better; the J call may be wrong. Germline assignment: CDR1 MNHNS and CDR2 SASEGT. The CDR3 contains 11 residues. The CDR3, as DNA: TGTGCCAGCAGTGAACCTCAGCCCCAGTATTTT. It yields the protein CASSEPQPQYF.

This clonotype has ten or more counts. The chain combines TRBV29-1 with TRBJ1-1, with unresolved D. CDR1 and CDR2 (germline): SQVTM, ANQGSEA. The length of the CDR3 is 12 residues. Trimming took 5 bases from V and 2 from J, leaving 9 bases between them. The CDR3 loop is CSVSPSNTEAFF. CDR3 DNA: TGCAGCGTTAGCCCAAGTAACACTGAAGCTTTCTTT.

CDR3 residues: CASSQNQGARDYTF. Here the CDR3 DNA reads TGCGCCAGCAGCCAGAATCAGGGGGCGCGTGACTACACCTTC. The rearrangement uses TRBV4-1 and TRBJ1-2, with 8 bases that match TRBD1. The CDR3 covers 14 residues. J was trimmed by 10 bases and V by 3 bases; bases with no gene match: 10. Germline V gene sequence: CDR1 MGHRA, CDR2 YSYEKL.

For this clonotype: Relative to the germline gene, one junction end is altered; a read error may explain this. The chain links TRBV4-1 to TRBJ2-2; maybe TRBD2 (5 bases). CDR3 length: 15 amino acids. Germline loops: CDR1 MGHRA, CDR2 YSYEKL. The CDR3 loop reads CASSLPGSNTGELFF. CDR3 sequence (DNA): TGCGCCAGTAGCCTCCCTGGGAGCAACACCGGGGAGCTGTTTTTT.

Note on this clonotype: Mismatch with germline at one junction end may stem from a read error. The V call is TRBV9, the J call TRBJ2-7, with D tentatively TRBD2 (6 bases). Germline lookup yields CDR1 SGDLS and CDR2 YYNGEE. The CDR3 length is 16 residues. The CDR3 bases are TGTGCCATCAGCCCCTCTGGGGGGATGGACCCCTACGAGCAGTACTTC. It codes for CAISPSGGMDPYEQYF.

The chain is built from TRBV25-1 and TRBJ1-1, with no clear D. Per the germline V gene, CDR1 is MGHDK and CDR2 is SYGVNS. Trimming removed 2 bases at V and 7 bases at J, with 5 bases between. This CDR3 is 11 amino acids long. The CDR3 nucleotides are TGTGCCAGCAGTGAAAGTGTTGAAGCTTTCTTT. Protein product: CASSESVEAFF.

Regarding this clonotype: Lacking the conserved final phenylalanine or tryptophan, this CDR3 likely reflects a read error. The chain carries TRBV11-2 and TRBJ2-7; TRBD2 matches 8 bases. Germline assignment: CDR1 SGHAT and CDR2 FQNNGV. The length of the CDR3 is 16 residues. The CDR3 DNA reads TGTGCCAGTAGCTACGGCGGGAGGACCTCAGGAAGCGAGCAGTACTCC. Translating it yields CASSYGGRTSGSEQYS.

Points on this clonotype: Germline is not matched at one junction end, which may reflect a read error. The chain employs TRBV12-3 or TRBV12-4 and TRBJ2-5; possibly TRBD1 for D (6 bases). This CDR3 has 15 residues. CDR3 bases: TGTGCCAACAGTCCAGGGGCCGGGCCCCAAGAGACCCACTACTTC. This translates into CANSPGAGPQETHYF.

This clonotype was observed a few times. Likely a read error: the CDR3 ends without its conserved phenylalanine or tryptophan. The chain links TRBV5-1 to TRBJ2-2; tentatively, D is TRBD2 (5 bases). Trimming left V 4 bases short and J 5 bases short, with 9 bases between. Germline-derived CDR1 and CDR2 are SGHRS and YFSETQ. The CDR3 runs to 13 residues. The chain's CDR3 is CASSLTGTGELFS. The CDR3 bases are TGCGCCAGCAGCCTGACGGGGACCGGGGAGCTGTTTTCT.

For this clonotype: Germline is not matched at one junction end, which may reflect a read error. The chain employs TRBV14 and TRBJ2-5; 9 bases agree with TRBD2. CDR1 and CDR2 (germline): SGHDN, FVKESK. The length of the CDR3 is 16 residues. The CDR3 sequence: CVSSLRAGGNQETQYF. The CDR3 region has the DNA TGTGTCAGCAGCCTGCGGGCGGGAGGGAACCAAGAGACCCAGTACTTC.

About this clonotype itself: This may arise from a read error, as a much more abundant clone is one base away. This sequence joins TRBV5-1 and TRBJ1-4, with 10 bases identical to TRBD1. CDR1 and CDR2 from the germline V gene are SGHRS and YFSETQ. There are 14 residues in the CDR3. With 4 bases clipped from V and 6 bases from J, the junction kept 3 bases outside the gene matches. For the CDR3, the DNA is TGCGCCAGCAGCCCCGGACAGGGGGATGAAAAACTGTTTTTT. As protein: CASSPGQGDEKLFF.

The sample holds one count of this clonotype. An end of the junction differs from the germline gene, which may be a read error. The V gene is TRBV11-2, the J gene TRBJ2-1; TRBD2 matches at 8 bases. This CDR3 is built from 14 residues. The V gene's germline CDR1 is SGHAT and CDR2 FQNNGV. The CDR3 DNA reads TGTGCTAGCAGACAGGTTCGGGGGGGAACTGAGCCGTTCTTC. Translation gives CASRQVRGGTEPFF.

The CDR3: CSVRHGSNQLQHF. The DNA for the CDR3 is TGCAGCGTTCGTCACGGGAGCAATCAGCTCCAACATTTT. The chain recombines TRBV29-1 with TRBJ1-5; no definite D call. Trimming cost V 5 bases and J 16 bases, with 24 bases left between them. The CDR3 length is 13 residues. Germline values: CDR1 SQVTM, CDR2 ANQGSEA.

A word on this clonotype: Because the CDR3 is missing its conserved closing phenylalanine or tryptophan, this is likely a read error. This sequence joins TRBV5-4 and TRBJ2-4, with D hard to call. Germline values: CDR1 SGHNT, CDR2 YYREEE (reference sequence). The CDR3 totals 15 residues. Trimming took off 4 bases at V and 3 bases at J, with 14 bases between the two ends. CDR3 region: CASSPPASVKNIQYI. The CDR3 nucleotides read TGTGCCAGCAGCCCCCCGGCAAGCGTCAAAAACATTCAGTACATC.

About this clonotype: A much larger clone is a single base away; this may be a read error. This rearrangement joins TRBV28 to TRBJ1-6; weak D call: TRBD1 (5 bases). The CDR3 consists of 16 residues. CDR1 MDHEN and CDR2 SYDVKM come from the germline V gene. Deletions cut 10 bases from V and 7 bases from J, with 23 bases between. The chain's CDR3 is CAITSRGDGRNSPLHF. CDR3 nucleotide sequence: TGTGCCATCACCTCCCGAGGGGACGGAAGAAATTCACCCCTCCACTTT.

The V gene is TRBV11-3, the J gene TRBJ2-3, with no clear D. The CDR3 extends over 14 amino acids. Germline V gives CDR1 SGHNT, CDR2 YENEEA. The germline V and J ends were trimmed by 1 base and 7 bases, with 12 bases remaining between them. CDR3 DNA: TGTGCCAGCAGCTTAGGGAGAAAGACAAATACGCAGTATTTT. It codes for CASSLGRKTNTQYF. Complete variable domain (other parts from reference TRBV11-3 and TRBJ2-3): EAGVVQSPRYKIIEKKQPVAFWCNPISGHNTLYWYLQNLGQGPELLIRYENEEAVDDSQLPKDRFSAERLKGVDSTLKIQPAELGDSAVYLCASSLGRKTNTQYFGPGTRLTVL.

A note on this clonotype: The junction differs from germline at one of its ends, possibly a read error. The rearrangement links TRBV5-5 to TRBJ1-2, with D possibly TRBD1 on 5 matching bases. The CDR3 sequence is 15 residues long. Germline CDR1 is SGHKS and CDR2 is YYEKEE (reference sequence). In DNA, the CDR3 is TGTGCCAGCAGCCTGCTGGAGACAGCTAACTATGGCTACATCTTC. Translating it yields CASSLLETANYGYIF. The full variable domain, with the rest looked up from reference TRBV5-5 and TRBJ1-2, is DAGVTQSPTHLIKTRGQQVTLRCSPISGHKSVSWYQQVLGQGPQFIFQYYEKEERGRGNFPDRFSARQFPNYSSELNVNALLLGDSALYLCASSLLETANYGYIFGSGTRLTVV.

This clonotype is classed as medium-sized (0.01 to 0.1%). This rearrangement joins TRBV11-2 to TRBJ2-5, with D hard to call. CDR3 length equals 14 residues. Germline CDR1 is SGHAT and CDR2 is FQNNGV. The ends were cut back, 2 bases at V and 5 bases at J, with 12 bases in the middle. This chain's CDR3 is CASSLFPGGETQYF. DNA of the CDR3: TGTGCCAGCAGCTTATTTCCAGGTGGGGAGACCCAGTACTTC.

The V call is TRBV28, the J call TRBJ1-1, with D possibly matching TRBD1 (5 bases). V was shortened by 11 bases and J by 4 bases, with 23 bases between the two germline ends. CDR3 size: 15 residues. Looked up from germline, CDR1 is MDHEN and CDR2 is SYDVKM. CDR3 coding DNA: TGTGCCGGCGGGGCGTCGCTCGACCAGGGCACTGAAGCTTTCTTT. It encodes CAGGASLDQGTEAFF.

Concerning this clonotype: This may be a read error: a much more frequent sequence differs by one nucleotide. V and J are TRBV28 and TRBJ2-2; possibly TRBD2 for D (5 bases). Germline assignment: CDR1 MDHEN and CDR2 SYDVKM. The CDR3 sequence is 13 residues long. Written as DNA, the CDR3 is TGTGCCAGCGGTTTAGCGAACACCTGGGAGCTGTTTTTT. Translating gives CASGLANTWELFF.

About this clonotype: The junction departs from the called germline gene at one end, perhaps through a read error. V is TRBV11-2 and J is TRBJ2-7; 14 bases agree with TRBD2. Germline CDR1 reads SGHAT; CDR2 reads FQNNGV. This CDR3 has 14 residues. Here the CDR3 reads CASSQTSGRGEQCF. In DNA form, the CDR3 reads TGTGCCAGCAGCCAGACTAGCGGGAGGGGTGAGCAGTGCTTC. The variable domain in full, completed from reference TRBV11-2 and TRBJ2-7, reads EAGVAQSPRYKIIEKRQSVAFWCNPISGHATLYWYQQILGQGPKLLIQFQNNGVVDDSQLPKDRFSAERLKGVDSTLKIQPAKLEDSAVYLCASSQTSGRGEQCFGPGTRLTVT.